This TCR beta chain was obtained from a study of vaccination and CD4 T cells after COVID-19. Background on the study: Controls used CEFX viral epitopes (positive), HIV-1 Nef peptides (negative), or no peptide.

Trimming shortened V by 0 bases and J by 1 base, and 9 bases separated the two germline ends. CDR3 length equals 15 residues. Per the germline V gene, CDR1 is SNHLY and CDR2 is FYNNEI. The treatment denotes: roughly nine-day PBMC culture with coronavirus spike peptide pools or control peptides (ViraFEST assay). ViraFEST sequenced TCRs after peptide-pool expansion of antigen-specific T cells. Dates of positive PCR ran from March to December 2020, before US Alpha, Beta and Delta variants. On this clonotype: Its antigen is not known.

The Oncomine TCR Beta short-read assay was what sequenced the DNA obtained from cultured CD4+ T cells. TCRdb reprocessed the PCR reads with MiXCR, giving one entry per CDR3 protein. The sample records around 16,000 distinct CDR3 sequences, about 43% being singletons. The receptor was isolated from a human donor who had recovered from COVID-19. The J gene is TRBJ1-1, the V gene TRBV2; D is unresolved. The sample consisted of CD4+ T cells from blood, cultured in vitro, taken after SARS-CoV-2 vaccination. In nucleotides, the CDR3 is TGTGCCAGCAGTGAAGCGCTCCTTAGGAACACTGAAGCTTTCTTT. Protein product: CASSEALLRNTEAFF.